Below, 20 T cell receptor beta chains from the same sample are listed, as sequenced in a study of blood T cell repertoires in COVID-19. Sequencing was performed with immunoSEQ multiplex PCR; in TCRdb, only in-frame clones are kept and a portion is missing. The sample carries about 93,000 clones, 75% to 90% recorded once. The sample was peripheral blood. Receptors were obtained from a human donor with active COVID-19. The donor label of this sample is uncertain.

This clone showed up just once. The V call is TRBV7-3, the J call TRBJ2-5; the D gene is possibly TRBD1 (6 bases). V was pared by 5 bases and J by 2 bases, with 18 bases between. The germline CDR1 and CDR2 sequences are SGHTA and FQGTGA. The CDR3 is 16 amino acids. In nucleotides, the CDR3 is TGTGCCAGCAGCCCAGCAGGGTGGGGGCTACAAGAGACCCAGTACTTC. Its translation is CASSPAGWGLQETQYF.

The chain has TRBV2 and TRBJ2-2, with D perhaps matching TRBD2 (6 bases). Trimming pared 1 base from V and 1 base from J, leaving 13 bases between. The CDR3 contains 17 residues. CDR1 is SNHLY and CDR2 is FYNNEI in the germline V gene. The CDR3, as DNA: TGTGCCAGCAGTGAAGGGGGGGTCACCATGAACACCGGGGAGCTGTTTTTT. Translating gives CASSEGGVTMNTGELFF. Filled out from reference TRBV2 and TRBJ2-2, the complete variable domain reads EPEVTQTPSHQVTQMGQEVILRCVPISNHLYFYWYRQILGQKVEFLVSFYNNEISEKSEIFDDQFSVERPDGSNFTLKIRSTKLEDSAMYFCASSEGGVTMNTGELFFGEGSRLTVL.

The chain is built from TRBV3-1 (or the pseudogene TRBV3-2) and TRBJ2-2, with a tentative D call TRBD1 (6 bases). The germline V gene has CDR1 LGHDT and CDR2 YNNKEL (reference sequence). This CDR3 spans 14 amino acids. Deletions cut 4 bases from V and 2 bases from J, with 8 bases between. CDR3 in amino acids: CASSRGGNTGELFF. CDR3 coding DNA: TGTGCCAGCAGCCGAGGGGGTAACACCGGGGAGCTGTTTTTT.

The chain recombines TRBV12-3 or TRBV12-4 with TRBJ1-2, with D tentatively TRBD1 (6 bases). The germline V and J ends were trimmed by 2 bases and 2 bases, with 6 bases remaining between them. The CDR3 loop spans 13 amino acids. In DNA form, the CDR3 reads TGTGCCAGCAGTTTAAGGGGGAACTATGGCTACACCTTC. Its protein product is CASSLRGNYGYTF.

This clone appeared once. The gene calls are TRBV6-6 and TRBJ1-5, with TRBD1 matching over 7 bases. In germline, CDR1 is MNHNY, CDR2 SVGAGI (reference sequence). The trim removed 4 bases at V and 3 bases at J, leaving 6 bases unmatched. The CDR3 length is 15 residues. The CDR3 bases are TGTGCCAGCAGTTTCTGGACAGGCGCCAATCAGCCCCAGCATTTT. It codes for CASSFWTGANQPQHF.

V is TRBV5-6 and J is TRBJ2-3; D possibly corresponds to TRBD1 (6 bases). V lost 3 bases to trimming and J lost 3 bases, with 17 bases between them. The CDR3 loop spans 16 amino acids. Per germline, CDR1 SGHDT and CDR2 YYEEEE. The CDR3 here is CASSSEGSGATDTQYF. The DNA for the CDR3 is TGTGCCAGCAGCTCTGAGGGGTCAGGGGCAACAGATACGCAGTATTTT.

This clone was seen more than once but under ten times. The V call is TRBV7-9, the J call TRBJ1-1, with 10 bases matching TRBD1. The V gene's germline CDR1 is SEHNR and CDR2 FQNEAQ (reference sequence). J lost 1 base, V lost 3 bases, and 5 bases had no gene match. The CDR3 runs to 16 residues. CDR3 sequence reads: CASSFGQGEGNTEAFF. CDR3 DNA sequence: TGTGCCAGCAGCTTCGGACAGGGGGAGGGGAACACTGAAGCTTTCTTT.

This sequence joins TRBV2 and TRBJ1-5; TRBD1 is a possible D gene (5 bases). The CDR3 covers 15 residues. The germline V gene encodes CDR1 SNHLY and CDR2 FYNNEI. The V end lost 3 bases, the J end lost 2 bases, and 11 bases lay between the germline ends. This chain's CDR3 is CASSDGGVGNQPQHF. In DNA form, the CDR3 reads TGTGCCAGCAGTGACGGGGGGGTAGGCAATCAGCCCCAGCATTTT.

The chain combines TRBV12-5 with TRBJ2-1; 7 bases align to TRBD2. The J segment lost 5 bases and the V segment lost 3 bases, leaving 13 bases of the junction unmatched. The germline gives CDR1 LGHNT, CDR2 FRNRAP. The CDR3 runs to 17 residues. In nucleotides, the CDR3 is TGTGCTAGTGGTTTTCCGCCGACTAGCCTTCCCCACAATGAGCAGTTCTTC. This sequence encodes CASGFPPTSLPHNEQFF.

The chain uses TRBV6-2 or TRBV6-3 and TRBJ1-5; maybe TRBD1 (6 bases). This CDR3 has 14 amino acids. Germline assignment: CDR1 MNHEY and CDR2 SVGEGT. V was clipped by 2 bases and J by 3 bases, with 8 bases between them. This chain's CDR3 is CASSYRDTNQPQHF. The CDR3 DNA sequence: TGTGCCAGCAGTTACCGGGACACCAATCAGCCCCAGCATTTT.

This chain uses TRBV4-3 with TRBJ2-1, with 11 nucleotides matching TRBD2. Germline CDR1 LGHNA, CDR2 YSLEER. The CDR3 loop spans 17 amino acids. Germline trimming cut 1 base from V and 6 bases from J; bases unmatched to any gene: 8. The CDR3 here is CASSQGLSLAGGNEQFF. CDR3 nucleotides: TGCGCCAGCAGCCAAGGGTTATCGCTAGCGGGGGGCAATGAGCAGTTCTTC.

The V gene is TRBV6-5, the J gene TRBJ1-2; no clear D. The germline gives CDR1 MNHEY, CDR2 SVGAGI. V lost 0 bases to trimming and J lost 6 bases, with 8 bases between them. This CDR3 contains 13 residues. The CDR3 protein is CASSYSRSNGYTF. The CDR3 nucleotides are TGTGCCAGCAGTTACTCGAGGAGTAATGGCTACACCTTC.

This chain joins TRBV28 and TRBJ2-4; 8 bases are a match to TRBD1. The length of the CDR3 is 14 residues. The V gene's germline CDR1 is MDHEN and CDR2 SYDVKM. V shed 2 bases, J shed 9 bases, and the junction held 6 bases outside the gene matches. The DNA for the CDR3 is TGTGCCAGCAGTTTAGGACAGGGAGGCGGCATTCAGTACTTC. This codes for CASSLGQGGGIQYF.

The V call is TRBV30, the J call TRBJ2-1, with TRBD1 matching 10 bases. Germline V gene sequence: CDR1 GTSNPN, CDR2 SVGIG (reference sequence). The CDR3 consists of 18 residues. V trimming: 1 base; J trimming: 0 bases; junction bases outside the gene matches: 9. The CDR3 DNA sequence: TGTGCCTGGAGTGGGCTGATTCGGACAGGGGGCTCCTACAATGAGCAGTTCTTC. Protein: CAWSGLIRTGGSYNEQFF.

The V call is TRBV5-6, the J call TRBJ1-2, with 11 bases aligning to TRBD1. Per germline, CDR1 SGHDT and CDR2 YYEEEE. With 4 bases clipped from V and 4 bases from J, the junction kept 3 bases outside the gene matches. The CDR3 consists of 14 residues. The CDR3 reads CASSQGTGGYGYTF. The CDR3 DNA reads as TGTGCCAGCAGCCAGGGGACAGGGGGCTATGGCTACACCTTC.

The V call is TRBV4-3, the J call TRBJ2-2; no clear D. Germline V gene lookup returns CDR1 LGHNA and CDR2 YSLEER. Trimming shortened V by 1 base and J by 2 bases, and 5 bases separated the two germline ends. The CDR3 totals 14 residues. CDR3 in amino acids: CASSQVPNTGELFF. CDR3 DNA: TGCGCCAGCAGCCAAGTCCCTAACACCGGGGAGCTGTTTTTT.

This clone was detected once. The genes are TRBV5-6 and TRBJ2-3; D not resolved. This CDR3 has 11 residues. Trimming removed 0 bases at V and 8 bases at J, with 4 bases between. Germline CDR1 and CDR2: SGHDT and YYEEEE. CDR3 residues: CASSLGGTQYF. CDR3 in DNA: TGTGCCAGCAGCTTGGGAGGTACGCAGTATTTT.

J is TRBJ1-2 and V is TRBV30; D is unresolved. This CDR3 comprises 14 residues. CDR1 is GTSNPN, CDR2 SVGIG, per germline (reference sequence). V lost 1 base, J lost 4 bases, and 13 bases lay in between. The CDR3 bases are TGTGCCTGGAGTGGGCACACCTTTTCCTATGGCTACACCTTC. Translating it yields CAWSGHTFSYGYTF.

This chain connects TRBV7-2 to TRBJ2-5; 7 nucleotides match TRBD1. The CDR3 is made up of 14 amino acids. Germline V lookup: CDR1 SGHTA, CDR2 FQGNSA. Unmatched junction bases numbered 5, after V lost 3 bases and J lost 4 bases. CDR3: CASSFQQGPETQYF. The CDR3, as DNA: TGTGCCAGCAGCTTTCAACAGGGGCCAGAGACCCAGTACTTC.

The gene calls are TRBV18 and TRBJ1-4, with 8 bases that match TRBD1. The CDR3 consists of 13 residues. J gave up 8 bases and V 3 bases, and 2 bases lay outside the gene matches. The germline gives CDR1 KGHSH, CDR2 LQKENI. CDR3 residues: CASSPGQEEKLFF. The CDR3 DNA is TGTGCCAGCTCACCGGGACAGGAGGAAAAACTGTTTTTT.